These 19 T cell receptor beta chains came from one sample sequenced in a study of blood T cells in healthy people across ages. Sample-barcoded 5' priming and a J-beta primer mix drove a second PCR of roughly 6 to 12 cycles. TCRdb recomputed calls from the 5' RACE reads with MiXCR, one row per CDR3 protein. The table shows 800,000 to 1,300,000 distinct CDR3 sequences, with 20% to 25% occurring only once. The sample was also linked to a second study, of T cells of mothers and their children.

The sequencing sample was made of blood. Receptors originate from a girl aged 2 to 9 in good health.

The rearrangement uses TRBV3-1 and TRBJ1-4, with unresolved D. There are 16 residues in the CDR3. Per germline, CDR1 LGHDT and CDR2 YNNKEL (reference sequence). Trimming took off 4 bases at V and 8 bases at J, with 20 bases between the two ends. The CDR3 region is CASSRDGRPFVEKLFF. The CDR3 nucleotides are TGTGCCAGCAGCCGAGATGGCAGGCCGTTCGTGGAAAAACTGTTTTTT.

This clonotype occurred a few times. Germline and junction disagree at one end, which may indicate a read error. V usage is TRBV27 and J usage is TRBJ2-3; D perhaps matches TRBD2 (5 bases). Germline values: CDR1 MNHEY, CDR2 SMNVEV (reference sequence). This CDR3 contains 13 residues. As DNA, the CDR3 is TGTGCCAGCAGTCCTTATCTGGAGGATATGCAGTATTTT. Translation gives CASSPYLEDMQYF.

This chain connects TRBV28 to TRBJ2-1, with D maybe TRBD1 (5 bases). The CDR3 consists of 14 residues. Trimming pared 6 bases from V and 3 bases from J, leaving 12 bases between. Looked up from germline, CDR1 is MDHEN and CDR2 is SYDVKM. CDR3 sequence: CASRTETDYNEQFF. DNA of the CDR3: TGTGCCAGCAGGACCGAGACAGACTACAATGAGCAGTTCTTC.

This clonotype was recorded a few times. The chain uses TRBV4-3 and TRBJ1-2, with D uncertain. In germline, CDR1 is LGHNA, CDR2 YSLEER. Trimming took off 2 bases at V and 0 bases at J, with 10 bases between the two ends. The CDR3 consists of 15 residues. CDR3 sequence: CASSQLDGANYGYTF. DNA for the CDR3: TGCGCCAGCAGCCAACTGGACGGGGCTAACTATGGCTACACCTTC.

This clonotype was seen a few times. CDR3 DNA sequence: TGTGCCAGCAGCTTGACAGTTAATGAAAAACTGTTTTTT. Its protein is CASSLTVNEKLFF. The rearrangement uses TRBV7-8 and TRBJ1-4; possibly TRBD1 for D (5 bases). Looked up from germline, CDR1 is SGHVS and CDR2 is FQNEAQ. The CDR3 spans 13 residues. V dropped 3 bases and J dropped 4 bases, with 6 bases sitting between them.

This clonotype was seen repeatedly, ten times or more. The chain carries TRBV29-1 and TRBJ2-1; 12 bases agree with TRBD2. The CDR3 loop spans 14 amino acids. Trimming removed 5 bases from V and 9 bases from J; junction bases left unmatched: 8. Germline V gene sequence: CDR1 SQVTM, CDR2 ANQGSEA. The CDR3 spells CSVWTSGTQAEQFF. The CDR3 DNA follows: TGCAGCGTTTGGACTAGCGGGACCCAAGCTGAGCAGTTCTTC.

This rearrangement joins TRBV3-1 to TRBJ1-2; 8 nucleotides align to TRBD1. The CDR3 consists of 16 residues. Germline CDR1 and CDR2: LGHDT and YNNKEL (reference sequence). V was pared by 3 bases and J by 3 bases, with 9 bases of the junction left unmatched. CDR3 residues: CASSQGDRGSHYGYTF. CDR3 in DNA: TGTGCCAGCAGCCAGGGCGACAGGGGATCTCACTATGGCTACACCTTC.

This clonotype came up a few times. For the CDR3, the DNA is TGCGCCAGCAGCCAGTCGGACACGCTGAGCTCCTACGAGCAGTACTTC. Translation: CASSQSDTLSSYEQYF. The chain is built from TRBV4-1 and TRBJ2-7; D perhaps matches TRBD1 (5 bases). The V and J ends lost 3 bases and 0 bases respectively, with 15 bases between them. The V gene's germline CDR1 is MGHRA and CDR2 YSYEKL. The CDR3 sequence is 16 residues long.

A few counts support this clonotype. The chain carries TRBV6-1 and TRBJ2-4, with 7 positions matching TRBD2. Germline CDR1 and CDR2: MNHNS and SASEGT. V lost 2 bases and J lost 0; bases outside the gene matches: 7. This CDR3 has 17 residues. CDR3 loop: CASSEPPSGIAKNIQYF. In DNA, the CDR3 is TGTGCCAGCAGTGAACCCCCTAGCGGTATAGCCAAAAACATTCAGTACTTC.

This clonotype was recorded a few times. V gene TRBV13 combines with J gene TRBJ2-5, with 11 nucleotides matching TRBD2. The junction had 7 bases not matched to a gene; V was cut back by 5 bases and J by 2 bases. Per the germline V gene, CDR1 is PRHDT and CDR2 is FYEKMQ (reference sequence). CDR3 length equals 16 residues. CDR3 protein: CASSPMGLAAQETQYF. The DNA for the CDR3 is TGTGCCAGCAGCCCTATGGGACTAGCGGCTCAAGAGACCCAGTACTTC. The complete variable domain, with remaining parts taken from reference TRBV13 and TRBJ2-5, reads AAGVIQSPRHLIKEKRETATLKCYPIPRHDTVYWYQQGPGQDPQFLISFYEKMQSDKGSIPDRFSAQQFSDYHSELNMSSLELGDSALYFCASSPMGLAAQETQYFGPGTRLLVL.

The table lists this clonotype with a few counts. The rearrangement links TRBV28 to TRBJ2-5; D may be TRBD1 (6 bases). The CDR3 is 14 amino acids. V dropped 5 bases and J dropped 6 bases, with 16 bases sitting between them. Per the germline V gene, CDR1 is MDHEN and CDR2 is SYDVKM. The CDR3 bases are TGTGCCAGCAGTCCCGGGACAACTAGGAAGACCCAGTACTTC. Translating gives CASSPGTTRKTQYF.

J is TRBJ2-7 and V is TRBV5-8; D is perhaps TRBD1 or TRBD2 (6 bases each). From germline, CDR1 is SGHTS and CDR2 YDEGEE. The CDR3 is 17 residues long. Trimming took off 4 bases at V and 1 base at J, with 21 bases between the two ends. CDR3 bases: TGTGCCAGCAGCCTCAATAGGGGGACGGGAGAGTCCTACGAGCAGTACTTC. As protein: CASSLNRGTGESYEQYF.

This chain connects TRBV14 to TRBJ2-1; 9 bases fit TRBD2. The CDR3 loop spans 14 amino acids. J gave up 8 bases and V 4 bases, and 6 bases lay outside the gene matches. Germline CDR1 is SGHDN and CDR2 is FVKESK. The CDR3 here is CASSLAGVLHEQFF. In DNA form, the CDR3 reads TGTGCCAGCAGCCTAGCGGGAGTTCTCCATGAGCAGTTCTTC. The full variable domain, rest sourced from reference TRBV14 and TRBJ2-1, is EAGVTQFPSHSVIEKGQTVTLRCDPISGHDNLYWYRRVMGKEIKFLLHFVKESKQDESGMPNNRFLAERTGGTYSTLKVQPAELEDSGVYFCASSLAGVLHEQFFGPGTRLTVL.

The gene calls are TRBV6-5 and TRBJ1-5; D remains unclear. The CDR3 consists of 13 residues. Germline CDR1 and CDR2: MNHEY and SVGAGI. V was cut by 5 bases and J by 5 bases, with 10 bases left in between. In nucleotides, the CDR3 is TGTGCCAGCAGTCGAGGGTTCGATCAGCCCCAGCATTTT. Encoded protein: CASSRGFDQPQHF.

This clonotype was detected only a few times. The chain employs TRBV6-2 or TRBV6-3 and TRBJ2-4; TRBD1 agrees at 8 bases. The CDR3 contains 12 residues. V lost 7 bases, J lost 10 bases, and 6 bases stayed unmatched. CDR1 is MNHEY and CDR2 is SVGEGT in the germline V gene. The CDR3 region is CASTTNRGIQYF. The CDR3, as DNA: TGTGCCAGCACAACTAACAGGGGGATTCAGTACTTC.

The chain employs TRBV5-6 and TRBJ2-1, with 7 nucleotides matching TRBD1. Germline lookup yields CDR1 SGHDT and CDR2 YYEEEE. The CDR3 contains 15 residues. Trimming cost V 4 bases and J 3 bases; bases outside gene matches: 7. CDR3 protein: CASSPRDRIYNEQFF. The CDR3 DNA sequence: TGTGCCAGCAGCCCGAGGGACAGAATCTACAATGAGCAGTTCTTC.

This clonotype was detected a few times. The chain carries TRBV6-6 and TRBJ2-3; unclear D gene. Germline loops: CDR1 MNHNY, CDR2 SVGAGI (reference sequence). The CDR3 runs to 16 residues. Trimming left V 5 bases short and J 0 bases short, with 15 bases between. CDR3 amino acids: CASSDLDILSTDTQYF. The CDR3 DNA follows: TGTGCCAGCAGTGACCTTGACATCTTAAGCACAGATACGCAGTATTTT.

V is TRBV6-5 and J is TRBJ2-7, with D unresolved. The CDR3 loop spans 15 amino acids. Deletions cut 1 base from V and 9 bases from J, with 19 bases between. CDR1 and CDR2 from the germline V gene are MNHEY and SVGAGI. The CDR3 sequence is CASSYYPQRKDGQYF. CDR3 sequence (DNA): TGTGCCAGCAGTTACTACCCACAAAGGAAGGACGGGCAGTACTTC.

This chain joins TRBV5-4 and TRBJ2-3; 10 positions match TRBD2. The trim removed 5 bases at V and 6 bases at J, leaving 15 bases unmatched. CDR1 and CDR2 from the germline V gene are SGHNT and YYREEE (reference sequence). The CDR3 has 17 amino acids. The CDR3 bases are TGTGCCAGCAGTTTCACTTTGAGCGGGGGGGCCGTGGATACGCAGTATTTT. It specifies CASSFTLSGGAVDTQYF.